This T cell receptor (beta chain) was profiled in a study of T cell repertoires in cytomegalovirus infection (dated by TCRdb to the late 2010s). Describing the broader study: Because public TCR beta signatures pointed to carriage of CMV infection together with the matching HLA type, the HLA type of each donor mattered for the analysis.

Instrument used: Illumina HiSeq 1500. TCRdb ran its own pipeline on the public reads, namely fastp trimming at Q25 and MiXCR clone calling, and kept in-frame beta chains. Rows matching on CDR3 protein sequence are summarized as one entry with the most common DNA and genes. Here the sample has some 150,000 distinct CDR3 sequences; 23% occur a single time. The top ten clonotypes cover approximately 11% of the sample. This clonotype was seen a handful of times. No cognate antigen has been identified for it. No clone much larger than this one lies a single base away; base qualities are absent. Trimming at the junction amounts to 4 bases on V and 5 bases on J, and the germline ends lie 11 bases apart. The CDR3, cysteine through phenylalanine, is 13 amino acids long. Just the 39-base CDR3 DNA is kept, in frame starting at base 1. What the study reported, not specific to this receptor: Cumulative frequency of public TCR beta family members discriminated carriers of CMV infection plus the relevant HLA type in this cohort and an independent roughly 320-donor cohort. The ex vivo response was dominated by HLA-C-restricted CMV-specific TCR beta clonotypes, and the single most frequent clonotype in two of eight donors was supplied by these HLA-C-restricted clonotypes.

The source of this sequence is a human donor in good health (CMV status not recorded). Some clones in this sample may be carry-over from other donors' samples. The chain is encoded by TRBV12-3 or TRBV12-4 joined to TRBJ2-5, with no reliable assignment of the D segment. Source material: PBMCs. The DNA reads TGTGCCAGCAGTTCAGCAGTGGGGGAGACCCAGTACTTC. This gives the protein CASSSAVGETQYF.